The present T cell receptor (beta chain) was sequenced within a study of cytomegalovirus exposure and HLA in healthy donors. Findings of the study overall: Most observed TCR sequences were rare, whereas some public TCRs were detected in many donors. Accounts indicate the classifier identified cytomegalovirus status with strong specificity and sensitivity. One later analysis, an examination of the 90 to 150 validation repertoires, found that first-cohort TCR clusters tended to co-occur in them. Overall, roughly 170 TCR beta chains were annotated as cytomegalovirus-associated.

A note on this clone: What it recognizes is unknown.

After removal of 5 bases from V and 4 bases from J, the junction contained 6 bases not matched to a gene. The CDR3 is 14 amino acids. Per germline, CDR1 SGHRS and CDR2 YFSETQ. Measured with immunoSEQ multiplex PCR; TCRdb has only the in-frame clones, and not every one. In the table there are some 170,000 clones, 96% of which are singletons. The TCR originated in a woman between 18 and 29 years old in good health and CMV-seronegative. Sequenced input: PBMCs. This chain joins TRBV5-1 and TRBJ1-1; 9 bases match TRBD1. The CDR3 sequence is CASRKGQGSTEAFF. The CDR3 region has the DNA TGCGCCAGCAGAAAAGGACAGGGGTCCACTGAAGCTTTCTTT.